These T cell receptor beta chains were read from a single sample in a study of tumor-infiltrating lymphocytes in primary liver carcinoma. TCRdb called the multiplex PCR reads again in MiXCR, with one record for every CDR3 protein. The sample yields approximately 320,000 distinct CDR3 sequences, around three fifths seen once. Sequencing was done on a sample of peripheral blood. Source of these receptors: a woman aged 30 to 39 with primary liver carcinoma and hepatitis B virus infection. Each CDR3 is given with its conserved first and last residue. The order of the fields is D gene, V gene, J gene, CDR3 length, clone size, CDR3 protein, CDR3 DNA. The D gene is left open where the match is weak. Some rows mark clone size as missing; the rest say once, few, many or name a class of expanded clone.

-,TRBV12-3/TRBV12-4,TRBJ2-1,13,-,CVSSPQGPHEQFF,TGTGTCAGCAGTCCCCAGGGCCCTCACGAGCAGTTCTTC
-,TRBV20-1,TRBJ2-3,10,-,CSGITDTQYF,TGCAGTGGGATCACAGATACGCAGTATTTT
-,TRBV4-1,TRBJ2-7,14,many,CASSLTGTHYEQYF,TGCGCCAGCAGCCTGACAGGGACTCATTACGAGCAGTACTTC
TRBD1,TRBV4-1,TRBJ2-7,14,many,CASSQADRGHEQYF,TGCGCCAGCAGCCAAGCCGACAGGGGGCACGAGCAGTACTTC
-,TRBV14,TRBJ1-3,16,-,CASSQRGGHPRATIYF,TGTGCCAGCAGCCAACGTGGCGGACACCCGAGGGCCACCATATATTTT
-,TRBV6-1,TRBJ2-5,11,many,CASSEEWTQYF,TGTGCCAGCAGTGAGGAGTGGACCCAGTACTTC
-,TRBV4-1,TRBJ2-5,13,many,CASSQVEGATQYF,TGCGCCAGCAGCCAAGTAGAAGGGGCGACCCAGTACTTC
-,TRBV25-1,TRBJ2-3,14,-,CASSEGGSTDTQYF,TGTGCCAGCTCCGAAGGGGGGAGCACAGATACGCAGTATTTT
-,TRBV6-5,TRBJ1-6,15,-,CASQRSGTSGSPLHF,TGTGCCAGTCAGCGGTCGGGGACCTCAGGATCACCCCTCCACTTT
-,TRBV4-1,TRBJ2-5,15,few,CASSQDSHRAETQYF,TGCGCCAGCAGCCAGGACAGCCACCGGGCAGAGACCCAGTACTTC
-,TRBV6-5,TRBJ2-1,13,many,CAGGAGAINEQFF,TGTGCCGGGGGGGCGGGAGCGATCAATGAGCAGTTCTTC
-,TRBV11-2,TRBJ2-6,20,many,CASSLIGSAGRPAGANVLTF,TGTGCCAGCAGCTTAATCGGTTCGGCAGGAAGGCCCGCCGGGGCCAACGTCCTGACTTTC
TRBD2,TRBV11-2,TRBJ2-7,15,-,CASGLTSGSCYEQYF,TGTGCCAGCGGCTTAACTAGCGGGAGCTGCTACGAGCAGTACTTC
-,TRBV6-1,TRBJ2-3,18,-,CASSERQVVSLSTDTQYF,TGTGCCAGCAGTGAACGCCAGGTAGTATCTCTGAGCACAGATACGCAGTATTTT
-,TRBV14,TRBJ2-7,15,few,CASSQDDWNSYEQYF,TGTGCCAGCAGCCAAGATGATTGGAACTCCTACGAGCAGTACTTC
TRBD2,TRBV12-3/TRBV12-4,TRBJ2-2,20,-,CASSFRLKWLSGRGSGELFF,TGTGCCAGCAGTTTCCGTTTGAAGTGGCTTAGCGGGAGGGGGAGCGGGGAGCTGTTTTTT
-,TRBV11-2,TRBJ2-7,11,many,CASSSGYEQYF,TGTGCCAGCAGCTCTGGCTACGAGCAGTACTTC
TRBD1,TRBV6-1,TRBJ2-2,15,many,CASTSDRGRTGELFF,TGTGCCAGCACTAGCGACAGGGGGCGAACCGGGGAGCTGTTTTTT
TRBD2,TRBV11-1,TRBJ2-7,13,-,CTSSLWTSYEQHF,TGTACCAGCAGCTTATGGACTAGCTACGAGCAGCACTTC
TRBD2,TRBV5-6,TRBJ2-1,17,-,CASSLTVGAGVHNEQFF,TGTGCCAGCAGCTTGACCGTAGGAGCGGGAGTACACAATGAGCAGTTCTTC
TRBD2,TRBV6-1,TRBJ2-3,16,many,CASSDTLAGAGDTQYF,TGTGCCAGCAGCGATACCTTAGCGGGAGCCGGAGATACGCAGTATTTT
-,TRBV13,TRBJ2-7,15,many,CASSANDRAGYEQYF,TGTGCCAGCAGCGCCAATGACAGAGCTGGTTACGAGCAGTACTTC
TRBD2,TRBV12-3/TRBV12-4,TRBJ2-7,17,many,CASRLGTSGSLGYEQYF,TGTGCCAGCAGACTCGGGACTAGCGGGAGCTTGGGCTACGAGCAGTACTTC
-,TRBV13,TRBJ1-1,13,few,CASTHNRGTEAFF,TGTGCCAGCACCCATAACCGGGGCACTGAAGCTTTCTTT
TRBD2,TRBV4-3,TRBJ2-7,16,-,CASSRDFGGGLYEQYF,TGCGCCAGCAGCCGAGATTTTGGGGGAGGGCTCTACGAGCAGTACTTC
-,TRBV29-1,TRBJ2-5,14,-,CSVPIVGPQEIQYF,TGCAGCGTCCCGATAGTGGGCCCCCAAGAGATCCAGTACTTC
-,TRBV12-3/TRBV12-4,TRBJ1-1,13,-,CISSLARGREAFF,TGTATCAGCAGTTTAGCGCGGGGCCGTGAAGCTTTCTTT
-,TRBV4-1,TRBJ1-5,16,-,CASSQEGSPRMEPQHF,TGCGCCAGCAGCCAAGAAGGTAGCCCAAGGATGGAGCCCCAGCATTTT
-,TRBV29-1,TRBJ2-1,14,many,CSVGSHSSYNEQFF,TGCAGCGTTGGTAGCCATAGCTCCTACAATGAGCAGTTCTTC
-,TRBV11-2,TRBJ2-1,14,-,CASSLEWSNNGQFF,TGTGCCAGCAGCCTAGAGTGGTCGAACAATGGGCAGTTCTTC
-,TRBV11-2,TRBJ2-4,13,-,CVSSPGLKNILYF,TGTGTCAGCAGCCCGGGACTTAAAAACATTCTGTACTTC
TRBD1,TRBV6-1,TRBJ1-2,17,many,CASRNRDSPHTNYGYTF,TGTGCCAGCAGGAACCGGGACAGTCCCCACACTAACTATGGCTACACCTTC
-,TRBV11-2,TRBJ2-3,14,-,CANSLPMSRDTQYF,TGTGCCAACAGCTTACCAATGAGCAGAGATACGCAGTATTTT
-,TRBV7-8,TRBJ2-3,14,-,CASSLLPATDTQYF,TGTGCCAGCAGCTTACTTCCAGCCACAGATACGCAGTATTTT
TRBD2,TRBV4-2,TRBJ2-3,15,many,CASSRTSRSTDTQYF,TGTGCCAGCAGCCGGACTAGCAGAAGCACAGATACGCAGTATTTT
-,TRBV4-1,TRBJ1-4,18,-,CVSSYTSGVLATNEKLFF,TGCGTCAGCAGCTACACCTCGGGGGTACTTGCAACTAATGAAAAACTGTTTTTT
TRBD2,TRBV11-3,TRBJ2-1,16,many,CASSLVGTSGFNEQFF,TGTGCCAGCAGCTTAGTAGGGACTAGCGGGTTTAATGAGCAGTTCTTC
-,TRBV12-5,TRBJ2-7,15,-,CASGTPHRSSYEQYF,TGTGCTAGTGGTACTCCACATAGGAGCTCCTACGAGCAGTACTTC
TRBD2,TRBV11-2,TRBJ2-2,18,-,CASSQLKTSGIDTGEQFF,TGTGCCAGCAGCCAACTGAAGACTAGCGGGATCGACACCGGGGAGCAGTTTTTT
-,TRBV7-8,TRBJ2-1,18,-,CASSSQSELDQYYNEQFF,TGTGCCAGCAGCTCCCAGTCCGAGTTGGACCAGTACTACAATGAGCAGTTCTTC
TRBD2,TRBV4-3,TRBJ2-1,18,many,CASSQNGLAASSYNEQFF,TGCGCCAGCAGCCAAAACGGACTAGCGGCAAGCTCCTACAATGAGCAGTTCTTC
-,TRBV29-1,TRBJ2-1,11,many,CSAGGRYEQFF,TGCAGCGCAGGAGGAAGGTATGAGCAGTTCTTC
TRBD1,TRBV11-1,TRBJ2-2,16,-,CASSLWGQGMTGEPFF,TGTGCCAGCAGCTTATGGGGACAGGGGATGACCGGGGAGCCGTTTTTT
-,TRBV11-2,TRBJ1-4,15,few,CANSSLGVANEKLLF,TGTGCCAACAGTTCGCTAGGGGTTGCTAATGAAAAACTGCTTTTT
-,TRBV4-1,TRBJ1-2,14,once,CANSQDVVSYGYTF,TGCGCCAACAGCCAAGACGTGGTGTCCTATGGCTACACCTTC
-,TRBV4-2,TRBJ2-3,15,-,CASSQPWGGPDTQYF,TGTGCCAGCAGCCAACCCTGGGGTGGCCCAGATACGCAGTATTTT
-,TRBV6-5,TRBJ2-1,11,-,CASSYKAQQLF,TGTGCCAGCAGTTACAAGGCGCAACAGCTCTTC
-,TRBV11-1,TRBJ2-1,12,many,CASSLQRNEQFF,TGTGCCAGCAGCCTACAGCGTAATGAGCAGTTCTTC
-,TRBV28,TRBJ2-7,14,-,CASSGGRRFNEQYF,TGTGCCAGCAGTGGAGGACGGAGGTTCAACGAGCAGTACTTC
-,TRBV4-1,TRBJ2-3,18,-,CASSQKVLVREGTDTQYF,TGCGCCAGCAGCCAAAAGGTCCTGGTGCGGGAAGGTACAGATACGCAGTATTTT
-,TRBV10-2,TRBJ1-5,13,many,CASSFGQGQPQHF,TGCGCCAGCAGTTTCGGCCAGGGTCAGCCCCAGCATTTT
-,TRBV6-5,TRBJ2-7,21,few,CASSSFKRDPRTGTGPYEQYF,TGTGCCAGCAGTTCCTTCAAAAGGGACCCCCGGACGGGGACTGGTCCCTACGAGCAGTACTTC
TRBD1,TRBV5-1,TRBJ1-1,15,-,CASSSQQGGGAEAFF,TGCGCCAGCAGCTCGCAACAGGGGGGCGGCGCTGAAGCTTTCTTT